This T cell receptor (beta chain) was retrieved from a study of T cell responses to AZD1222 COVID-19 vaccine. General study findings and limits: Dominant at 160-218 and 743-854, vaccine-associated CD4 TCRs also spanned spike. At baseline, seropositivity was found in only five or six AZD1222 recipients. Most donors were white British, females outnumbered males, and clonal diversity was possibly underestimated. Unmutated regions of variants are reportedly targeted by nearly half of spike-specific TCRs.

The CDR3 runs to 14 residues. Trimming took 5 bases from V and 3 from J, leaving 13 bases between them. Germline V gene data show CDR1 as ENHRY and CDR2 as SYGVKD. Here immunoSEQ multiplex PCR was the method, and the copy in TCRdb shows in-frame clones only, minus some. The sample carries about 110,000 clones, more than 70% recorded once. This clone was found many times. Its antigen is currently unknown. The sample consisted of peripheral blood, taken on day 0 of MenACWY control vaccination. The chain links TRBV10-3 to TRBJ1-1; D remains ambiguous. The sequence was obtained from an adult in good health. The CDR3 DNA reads TGTGCCATCAGTTACTCCGACATTTACACTGAAGCTTTCTTT. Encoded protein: CAISYSDIYTEAFF.